The clone carrying this T cell receptor beta chain was found once. This sample is part of a study of blood T cell repertoires in COVID-19. Background on the study: COVID-19 samples collected from the United States, Italy and Spain covered acute and convalescent phases. Sources were T cells, B-cell-depleted T cells, or PBMCs; the material itself was cDNA or gDNA.

Methods used by the authors: Estimated nucleated cell counts came from reference gene primer amplification. The data were produced by immunoSEQ multiplex PCR, yet TCRdb's version contains in-frame clones alone and is incomplete. That table supplies the V and J calls and clone size; D and trimming were determined from the DNA. The profile shows 200,000 to 300,000 clones, around 90% of them singletons. The CDR3 is made up of 14 amino acids. J was trimmed by 12 bases and V by 2 bases; bases with no gene match: 11. Sequences were obtained from peripheral blood. The receptor's source is a man between 60 and 75 years old who had recovered from COVID-19. V is TRBV23-1 and J is TRBJ2-7; 9 nucleotides match TRBD1. TRBV23-1 is assigned to the ORF class and has an uncertain function. CDR3 bases: TGCGCCAGCAGTCAAGACGGGTCACCGGGACAGGGGTACTTC. The encoded protein is CASSQDGSPGQGYF.